This note documents a single TCR beta chain sequence. The antigen is not known. The sample is drawn from a study of T cell responses to AZD1222 COVID-19 vaccine. Using immunoSEQ multiplex PCR, the repertoire was profiled, and TCRdb retains in-frame clones only, with some absent. The top ten clones hold roughly 4.5% of a sample with 86,000 or so clones, under 95% of them seen once. Points from the study as a whole: An increase in Spike-specific TCR breadth and depth was observed after two AZD1222 doses. Nearly half of spike-specific TCRs reportedly target variant regions that are unmutated in the B.1.351 and B.1.1.7 variants.

Losses at the gene ends were 3 bases for V and 8 bases for J; bases not matched to a gene: 10. The length of the CDR3 is 15 residues. The V gene's germline CDR1 is SGDLS and CDR2 YYNGEE. The sequence was obtained from an adult in good health. Sequencing used peripheral blood, obtained on day 0 of MenACWY control vaccination. J is TRBJ1-2 and V is TRBV9, with 10 bases lining up with TRBD1. The CDR3 loop is CASSAGRGQGWGYTF. CDR3 DNA sequence: TGTGCCAGCAGCGCAGGCAGGGGACAGGGGTGGGGCTACACCTTC.